The entry below describes one T cell receptor beta chain. The sample comes from a study of T cell responses to AZD1222 COVID-19 vaccine. After removal of 5 bases from V and 8 bases from J, the junction contained 2 bases not matched to a gene. There are 13 residues in the CDR3. Germline CDR1 reads SGHNT; CDR2 reads YYREEE (reference sequence). Clones were sequenced by immunoSEQ multiplex PCR, and TCRdb holds only the in-frame ones, with some missing. The sample has around 100,000 clones; approximately 88% are singletons. This receptor was taken from an adult who received the AZD1222 COVID-19 vaccine. Sequenced here: peripheral blood, sampled 28 days after the second AZD1222 dose. The chain carries TRBV5-4 and TRBJ1-6; 9 bases map to TRBD1. For the CDR3, the DNA is TGTGCCAGCAGACAGGGGGCCGATTCACCCCTCCACTTT. Translated, it gives CASRQGADSPLHF.